The rows below give T cell receptor beta chains drawn from one sample of a study of T-cell reconstitution after alpha-beta-depleted transplantation in children. Each CDR3 protein gets one entry after TCRdb re-called the PCR reads with MiXCR. The sample records 500,000 to 650,000 distinct CDR3 sequences, about an eighth being singletons. Sequencing was performed on PBMCs, mostly from graft donor cells, taken 180 days after TCRalphabeta/CD19-depleted stem cell transplant. The source of these receptors is a female patient under 10 years old who had a stem cell transplant for aplastic anemia, so the T cells may come from the graft donor. The CDR3 runs from the conserved cysteine through the conserved F or W. A D gene is named only where the DNA matches it firmly. Some rows have no size entry. The others give once, few or many, or a class for an expanded clone.

>TRBV29-1|TRBJ2-1|.|.
TGCAGCGGAATCCGGGTAGGCTCCTACAATGAGCAGTTCTTC
CSGIRVGSYNEQFF
>TRBV7-3|TRBJ2-3|TRBD2|.
TGTGCCAGCAGCTTAAGGGCGGGAGGAACCACAGATACGCAGTATTTT
CASSLRAGGTTDTQYF
>TRBV29-1|TRBJ2-1|TRBD2|many
TGCAGCGTTACTTTTTCGGGAGGATACAATGAGCAGTTCTTC
CSVTFSGGYNEQFF
>TRBV5-1|TRBJ2-7|TRBD1|.
TGCGCCGGTAGTGATGGGCAGGGGGTCCACGAGCAGTACTTC
CAGSDGQGVHEQYF
>TRBV7-2|TRBJ2-5|.|few
TGTGCCAGCAGCTCCCCTTGGACCCAGTACTTC
CASSSPWTQYF
>TRBV28|TRBJ2-5|TRBD1|few
TGTGCCAGCAGACGGACAGGTTCTCGAGAGACCCAGTACTTC
CASRRTGSRETQYF
>TRBV18|TRBJ2-5|TRBD1|few
TGTGCCAGCTCACCACCGGGACAGCTCCAAGAGACCCAGTACTTC
CASSPPGQLQETQYF
>TRBV6-2/TRBV6-3|TRBJ2-1|TRBD2|.
TGTGCCAGCAGCCCCTACGGGTCCGGGACTAGCAGCAATGAGCAGTTCTTC
CASSPYGSGTSSNEQFF
>TRBV29-1|TRBJ2-5|.|few
TGCAGCGTTGGCCCCTTAGGAGGAGAGACGAAGACCCAGTACTTC
CSVGPLGGETKTQYF
>TRBV5-1|TRBJ2-5|.|.
TGCGCCAGCAGCCTCCTGGACGGCCAAGAGACCCAGTACTTC
CASSLLDGQETQYF
>TRBV20-1|TRBJ2-1|.|few
TGCAGTGCTAGAGTAATCGGGAGCAACGAGCAGTTCTTC
CSARVIGSNEQFF
>TRBV29-1|TRBJ1-2|TRBD1|few
TGCAGCGTTGTCCGGGACAGAACATCCTATGGCTACACCTTC
CSVVRDRTSYGYTF
>TRBV5-1|TRBJ2-6|.|many
TGCGCCAGCAGCTTGACGGCTACAGGGGCCAACGTCCTGACTTTC
CASSLTATGANVLTF
>TRBV9|TRBJ1-5|.|.
TGTGCCAGCAGCGTAGCTCTCGCAGGGTGGAACAATCAGCCCCAGCATTTT
CASSVALAGWNNQPQHF
>TRBV7-9|TRBJ2-5|TRBD1|.
TGTGCCAGCAGCTTAGGGCCAGGGGGCTTGGGAGAGACCCAGTACTTC
CASSLGPGGLGETQYF
>TRBV27|TRBJ2-7|.|few
TGTGCCAGCAGTTTTAAGGCAGCTCCCAAGGGGGAGCAGTACTTC
CASSFKAAPKGEQYF
>TRBV5-5|TRBJ2-7|TRBD1|once
TGTGCCAGCACCGCGGGACAGGCAAAATCCTACGAGCAGTACTTC
CASTAGQAKSYEQYF